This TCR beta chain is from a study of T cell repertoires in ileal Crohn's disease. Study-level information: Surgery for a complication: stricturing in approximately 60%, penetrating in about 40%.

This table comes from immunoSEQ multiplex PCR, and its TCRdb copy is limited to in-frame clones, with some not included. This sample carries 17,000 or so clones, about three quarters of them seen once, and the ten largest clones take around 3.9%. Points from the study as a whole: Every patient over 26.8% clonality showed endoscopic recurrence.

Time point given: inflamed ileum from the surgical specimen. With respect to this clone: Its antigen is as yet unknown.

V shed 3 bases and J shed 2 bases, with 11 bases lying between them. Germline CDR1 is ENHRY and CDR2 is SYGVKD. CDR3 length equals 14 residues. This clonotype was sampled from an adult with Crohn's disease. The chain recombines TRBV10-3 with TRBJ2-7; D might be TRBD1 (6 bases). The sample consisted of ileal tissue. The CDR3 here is CAISDGQGPYEQYF. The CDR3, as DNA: TGTGCCATCAGTGACGGGCAGGGGCCCTACGAGCAGTACTTC.